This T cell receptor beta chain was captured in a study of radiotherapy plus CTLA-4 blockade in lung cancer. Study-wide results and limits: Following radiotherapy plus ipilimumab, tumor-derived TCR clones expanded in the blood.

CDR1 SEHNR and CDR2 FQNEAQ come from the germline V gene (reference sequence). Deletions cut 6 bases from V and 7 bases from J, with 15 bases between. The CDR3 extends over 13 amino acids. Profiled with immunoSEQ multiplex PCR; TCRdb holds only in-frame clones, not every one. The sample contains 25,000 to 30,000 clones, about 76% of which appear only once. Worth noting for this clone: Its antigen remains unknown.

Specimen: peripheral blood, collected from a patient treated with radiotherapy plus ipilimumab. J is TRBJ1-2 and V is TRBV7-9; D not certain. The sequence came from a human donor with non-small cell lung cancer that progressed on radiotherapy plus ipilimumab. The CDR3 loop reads CASSWPALLGYTF. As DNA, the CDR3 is TGTGCCAGCAGTTGGCCAGCCCTTCTTGGCTACACCTTC.